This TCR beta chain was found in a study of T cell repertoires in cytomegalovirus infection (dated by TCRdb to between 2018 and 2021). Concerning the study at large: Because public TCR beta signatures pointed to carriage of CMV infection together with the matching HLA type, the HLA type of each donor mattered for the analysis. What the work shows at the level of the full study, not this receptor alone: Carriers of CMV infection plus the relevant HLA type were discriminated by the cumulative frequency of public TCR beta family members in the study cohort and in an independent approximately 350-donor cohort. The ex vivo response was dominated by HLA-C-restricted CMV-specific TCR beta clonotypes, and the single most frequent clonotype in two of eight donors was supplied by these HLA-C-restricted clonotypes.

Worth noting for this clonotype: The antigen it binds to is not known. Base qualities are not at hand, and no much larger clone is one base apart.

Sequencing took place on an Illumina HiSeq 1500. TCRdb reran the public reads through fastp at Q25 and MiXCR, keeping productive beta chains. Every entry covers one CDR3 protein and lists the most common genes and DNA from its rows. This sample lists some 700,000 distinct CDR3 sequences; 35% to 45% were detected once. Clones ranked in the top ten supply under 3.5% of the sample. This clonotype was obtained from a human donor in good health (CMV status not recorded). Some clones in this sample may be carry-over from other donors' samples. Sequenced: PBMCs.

The CDR3 protein: CASSLGRRIETQYF. The DNA sequence is given as TGTGCCAGCAGCCTAGGACGCAGAATAGAGACCCAGTACTTC. The chain is assembled from TRBV7-8 and TRBJ2-5; the D gene identity is not certain. Taken from cysteine to phenylalanine, the CDR3 has 14 residues. CDR3 DNA only is kept here, 42 bases in frame from base 1. CDR1 and CDR2 are read off the germline V gene as SGHVS and FQNEAQ. The V end loses 5 bases and the J end loses 4 bases, and a stretch of 14 bases separates them.